Included here is one TCR beta chain sequence, with context. In the study's own analysis: For nucleated cells, counts were estimated from reference gene primer amplification. Profiled with immunoSEQ multiplex PCR; TCRdb holds only in-frame clones, not every one. From that table come the V and J calls and clone size; the DNA was used to work out D and trimming. The sample carries roughly 150,000 clones, approximately 79% recorded once. This specimen comes from a study of blood T cell repertoires in COVID-19. Study context: Specimens from acute and convalescent COVID-19 originated in the United States, Italy and Spain. PBMCs, B-cell-depleted T cells, or T cells were the source of the cDNA or gDNA that made up the material.

During active infection, Seattle patients enrolled and were then monitored through disease. The origin of this receptor is a woman aged 55 to 70 with COVID-19, enrolled during active disease. Sample: peripheral blood.

CDR3 residues: CASSLVGENSPLHF. The CDR3 nucleotides read TGTGCCAGCAGCTTAGTCGGAGAAAATTCACCCCTCCACTTT. The chain couples TRBV7-9 to TRBJ1-6; D not resolved. The CDR3 has 14 amino acids. The ends were cut back, 1 base at V and 7 bases at J, with 8 bases in the middle. Per germline, CDR1 SEHNR and CDR2 FQNEAQ (reference sequence).